A single sample is the source of the 29 T cell receptor beta chains below, sequenced in a study of cytotoxic CD8 clonotypes in ibrutinib-treated CLL. The data were produced by immunoSEQ multiplex PCR, yet TCRdb's version contains in-frame clones alone and is incomplete. The sample holds 20,000 to 25,000 clones, approximately 69% seen once. This sample comprised PBMCs, obtained before ibrutinib treatment. The receptors come from a human donor with chronic lymphocytic leukemia.

The chain employs TRBV9 and TRBJ2-1, with TRBD2 identical over 10 bases. This CDR3 contains 15 residues. Germline assignment: CDR1 SGDLS and CDR2 YYNGEE. V lost 0 bases, J lost 8 bases, and 5 bases stayed unmatched. CDR3 sequence reads: CASSVAAGGLDEQFF. The CDR3 DNA reads TGTGCCAGCAGCGTAGCAGCGGGAGGGTTGGATGAGCAGTTCTTC.

The V call is TRBV28, the J call TRBJ2-4, with 7 positions matching TRBD2. This CDR3 is built from 18 residues. J lost 2 bases, V lost 5 bases, and 15 bases had no gene match. Germline CDR1 reads MDHEN; CDR2 reads SYDVKM. The CDR3 sequence is CASSPGGFPGETKNIQYF. In DNA, the CDR3 is TGTGCCAGCAGTCCCGGGGGGTTTCCCGGTGAAACCAAAAACATTCAGTACTTC.

This clone was detected a few times. The rearrangement joins TRBV4-2 to TRBJ2-7; 11 bases match TRBD2. Germline V CDR1 and CDR2: LGHNA, YNFKEQ. This CDR3 has 18 amino acids. After removal of 0 bases from V and 5 bases from J, the junction contained 12 bases not matched to a gene. The CDR3: CASSQDFTSGGGFNEQYF. The CDR3 DNA is TGTGCCAGCAGCCAAGATTTTACTAGCGGGGGCGGGTTCAACGAGCAGTACTTC.

In nucleotides, the CDR3 is TGTGCCAGCAGCCCGGGGGACACTGAAGCTTTCTTT. Translating it yields CASSPGDTEAFF. The chain carries TRBV9 and TRBJ1-1; a weak D match, TRBD1 (5 bases). V was clipped by 4 bases and J by 3 bases, with 7 bases between them. CDR1 is SGDLS, CDR2 YYNGEE, per germline. CDR3 length equals 12 residues.

The chain uses TRBV10-3 and TRBJ1-5, with TRBD1 matching 7 bases. J was trimmed by 2 bases and V by 0 bases; bases with no gene match: 1. The CDR3 runs 15 residues. Germline CDR1 and CDR2: ENHRY and SYGVKD. The chain's CDR3 is CAISESGGGNQPQHF. Written as DNA, the CDR3 is TGTGCCATCAGTGAGTCAGGGGGCGGCAATCAGCCCCAGCATTTT.

The chain's CDR3 is CASSLGPGYYEQYF. The CDR3 nucleotides are TGTGCCAGCAGCTTGGGACCGGGGTACTACGAGCAGTACTTC. The chain joins TRBV5-4 to TRBJ2-7; a weak D match, TRBD2 (5 bases). Between the trimmed V and J ends, which lost 0 bases and 3 bases, there was a span of 10 bases. Germline assignment: CDR1 SGHNT and CDR2 YYREEE (reference sequence). The CDR3 spans 14 residues.

J is TRBJ2-1 and V is TRBV10-3, with 14 bases matching TRBD2. CDR3 length: 14 amino acids. Germline CDR1 and CDR2: ENHRY and SYGVKD. The J segment lost 8 bases and the V segment lost 8 bases, leaving 5 bases of the junction unmatched. The CDR3 DNA follows: TGTGCCATCCGCGGGACTAGCGGGAGTGATGAGCAGTTCTTC. Amino acid sequence: CAIRGTSGSDEQFF.

The rearrangement joins TRBV10-2 to TRBJ2-7; D possibly matches TRBD1 or TRBD2 (5 bases each). The length of the CDR3 is 14 residues. Germline V gives CDR1 WSHSY, CDR2 SAAADI. V lost 1 base to trimming and J lost 2 bases, with 9 bases between them. CDR3 sequence: CASSELGETYEQYF. The CDR3 nucleotides read TGCGCCAGCAGTGAGTTGGGGGAGACCTACGAGCAGTACTTC.

This chain joins TRBV5-6 and TRBJ2-1, with D possibly called TRBD1 or TRBD2 (5 bases each). The V end lost 4 bases, the J end lost 6 bases, and 11 bases lay between the germline ends. This CDR3 region has 13 residues. Germline CDR1 SGHDT, CDR2 YYEEEE. The CDR3 DNA follows: TGTGCCAGCAGCCTCGGGACCATCAATGAGCAGTTCTTC. This codes for CASSLGTINEQFF.

The chain recombines TRBV27 with TRBJ2-7, with D perhaps TRBD1 (5 bases). V was pared by 2 bases and J by 7 bases, with 18 bases between. CDR3 length: 15 amino acids. CDR1 and CDR2 (germline): MNHEY, SMNVEV (reference sequence). The CDR3 bases are TGTGCCAGCAGTTTAAGAAGGCAGGGTTTGGGGGAGCAGTACTTC. Its protein is CASSLRRQGLGEQYF.

The rearrangement joins TRBV15 to TRBJ1-2; D gene unclear. The V end was cut by 0 bases, the J end by 3 bases, with 11 bases between. Germline V gene data show CDR1 as LNHNV and CDR2 as YYDKDF (reference sequence). The CDR3 is 15 residues long. As DNA, the CDR3 is TGTGCCACCAGCAGAGATAAGGGAACTTACTATGGCTACACCTTC. This encodes CATSRDKGTYYGYTF.

This clone was seen only a few times. The rearrangement uses TRBV7-8 and TRBJ2-7; maybe TRBD2 (6 bases). Trimming took off 1 base at V and 7 bases at J, with 14 bases between the two ends. Germline values: CDR1 SGHVS, CDR2 FQNEAQ. This CDR3 has 14 amino acids. In nucleotides, the CDR3 is TGTGCCAGCAGCTTAGAGGGAGGACGACGGGAGCAGTACTTC. Protein sequence: CASSLEGGRREQYF.

The chain recombines TRBV6-1 with TRBJ2-3, with TRBD1 identical over 7 bases. CDR3 size: 15 residues. After removal of 4 bases from V and 2 bases from J, the junction contained 6 bases not matched to a gene. Germline-derived CDR1 and CDR2 are MNHNS and SASEGT. The CDR3, as DNA: TGTGCCAGCAGTGGGATGGGACAGCCCACAGATACGCAGTATTTT. It codes for CASSGMGQPTDTQYF.

The chain carries TRBV4-1 and TRBJ2-1; TRBD2 matches 8 bases. The CDR3 has 14 residues. The J segment lost 14 bases and the V segment lost 3 bases, leaving 12 bases of the junction unmatched. From germline, CDR1 is MGHRA and CDR2 YSYEKL. CDR3 protein: CASSQISGIGREFF. CDR3 nucleotide sequence: TGCGCCAGCAGCCAGATTAGCGGGATTGGACGGGAGTTCTTC.

The V and J genes are TRBV5-5 and TRBJ2-2; TRBD2 matches at 7 bases. CDR1 is SGHKS and CDR2 is YYEKEE in the germline V gene (reference sequence). The junction had 16 bases not matched to a gene; V was cut back by 4 bases and J by 1 base. The CDR3 is 19 residues long. The CDR3 sequence: CASSLGMASGNLNTGELFF. As DNA, the CDR3 is TGTGCCAGCAGCCTTGGGATGGCTAGCGGCAATTTGAACACCGGGGAGCTGTTTTTT.

The rearrangement uses TRBV2 and TRBJ1-5, with D unclear. The CDR3 sequence is 12 residues long. The germline CDR1 and CDR2 sequences are SNHLY and FYNNEI. The V end was cut by 6 bases, the J end by 2 bases, with 5 bases between. The CDR3 here is CASSQGNQPQHF. The CDR3 DNA follows: TGTGCCAGCAGCCAGGGCAATCAGCCCCAGCATTTT.

V and J are TRBV5-1 and TRBJ2-3; a weak D match, TRBD1 (6 bases). Germline CDR1 is SGHRS and CDR2 is YFSETQ. V lost 6 bases and J lost 4, with 24 bases in between. This CDR3 is built from 17 residues. This CDR3 reads CASTQSPSPGEADTQYF. As DNA, the CDR3 is TGCGCCAGCACCCAGTCCCCTTCTCCAGGGGAAGCAGATACGCAGTATTTT.

The J gene is TRBJ2-7, the V gene TRBV5-5; D ambiguous. The germline V gene has CDR1 SGHKS and CDR2 YYEKEE (reference sequence). The V end was cut by 4 bases, the J end by 0 bases, with 8 bases between. The CDR3 is 13 residues long. The CDR3: CASSLSHSYEQYF. CDR3 DNA: TGTGCCAGCAGCCTGAGCCACTCCTACGAGCAGTACTTC.

The chain carries TRBV4-2 and TRBJ2-5; perhaps TRBD2 as D (7 bases). CDR3 length: 15 amino acids. The germline gives CDR1 LGHNA, CDR2 YNFKEQ. V lost 4 bases to trimming and J lost 2 bases, with 14 bases between them. The CDR3 nucleotides read TGTGCCAGCAGCCGAGAGAGCGGGACACAAGAGACCCAGTACTTC. The encoded protein is CASSRESGTQETQYF.

The CDR3 DNA reads as TGTGCCAGCAGTAGGACAGGGGGCTGGAACGAGCAGTACTTC. The encoded protein is CASSRTGGWNEQYF. V usage is TRBV25-1 and J usage is TRBJ2-7; 11 bases agree with TRBD1. V was pared by 5 bases and J by 5 bases, with 5 bases of the junction left unmatched. Germline V lookup: CDR1 MGHDK, CDR2 SYGVNS. This CDR3 is built from 14 residues.

This sequence joins TRBV2 and TRBJ2-1; TRBD1 or TRBD2 may be the D gene (6 bases each). Trimming shortened V by 1 base and J by 5 bases, and 15 bases separated the two germline ends. This CDR3 contains 16 residues. Germline CDR1 reads SNHLY; CDR2 reads FYNNEI. DNA of the CDR3: TGTGCCAGCAGTGAAGAGGGGCCGGGGGCCAACAATGAGCAGTTCTTC. Protein product: CASSEEGPGANNEQFF.

The V gene is TRBV4-1, the J gene TRBJ2-3; D is unclear. Germline CDR1 and CDR2: MGHRA and YSYEKL. CDR3 length: 16 amino acids. Trimming removed 6 bases at V and 3 bases at J, with 19 bases between. Here the CDR3 reads CASRRWEGGSTDTQYF. As DNA, the CDR3 is TGCGCCAGCAGACGGTGGGAAGGTGGGTCAACAGATACGCAGTATTTT.

The V and J genes are TRBV7-3 and TRBJ1-6; D is undetermined. Deletions cut 5 bases from V and 8 bases from J, with 7 bases between. The CDR3 is 12 amino acids. The germline V gene encodes CDR1 SGHTA and CDR2 FQGTGA. The DNA for the CDR3 is TGTGCCAGCAGCCACCAGGATTCACCCCTCCACTTT. Translation gives CASSHQDSPLHF. The variable domain in full, with the rest retrieved from reference TRBV7-3 and TRBJ1-6, is GAGVSQTPSNKVTEKGKYVELRCDPISGHTALYWYRQSLGQGPEFLIYFQGTGAADDSGLPNDRFFAVRPEGSVSTLKIQRTERGDSAVYLCASSHQDSPLHFGNGTRLTVT.

By sample share, this clone is medium-sized. The chain joins TRBV6-4 to TRBJ2-6, with D possibly being TRBD1 (5 bases). The CDR3 sequence is 14 residues long. Deletions cut 5 bases from V and 4 bases from J, with 9 bases between. Germline assignment: CDR1 MRHNA and CDR2 SNTAGT. CDR3 residues: CASSPGPGANVLTF. As DNA, the CDR3 is TGTGCCAGCAGTCCAGGGCCAGGGGCCAACGTCCTGACTTTC.

The chain links TRBV5-4 to TRBJ2-1, with 9 nucleotides matching TRBD2. This CDR3 region has 15 residues. The ends lost 1 base at V and 4 bases at J; junction bases unmatched: 3. Germline V gene sequence: CDR1 SGHNT, CDR2 YYREEE (reference sequence). CDR3 in amino acids: CASSLPSGAYNEQFF. Here the CDR3 DNA reads TGTGCCAGCAGCTTGCCTAGCGGGGCATACAATGAGCAGTTCTTC.

J is TRBJ1-3 and V is TRBV9; D unclear. CDR1 SGDLS and CDR2 YYNGEE come from the germline V gene. The CDR3 spans 16 residues. The germline V and J ends were trimmed by 0 bases and 0 bases, with 10 bases remaining between them. The CDR3 nucleotides are TGTGCCAGCAGCGTAGGGTTGGGAGACTCTGGAAACACCATATATTTT. It specifies CASSVGLGDSGNTIYF.

This clone was seen a few times. A read error may produce the germline difference seen at one junction end. V and J are TRBV7-7 and TRBJ2-1, with 8 bases matching TRBD1. There are 15 residues in the CDR3. The germline V gene has CDR1 SSHAT and CDR2 FNYEAQ (reference sequence). CDR3 sequence reads: CASSLDRAPYNEQFF. Written as DNA, the CDR3 is TGTGCTAGCAGCTTGGACAGGGCTCCCTACAATGAGCAGTTCTTC.

This chain connects TRBV18 to TRBJ1-1; no firm D call. In germline, CDR1 is KGHSH, CDR2 LQKENI. V shed 1 base and J shed 5 bases, with 11 bases lying between them. The CDR3 length is 14 residues. The CDR3 nucleotides are TGTGCCAGCTCACCACTAACGGGATTTACTGAAGCTTTCTTT. This sequence encodes CASSPLTGFTEAFF.

V gene TRBV5-1 combines with J gene TRBJ1-2, with D possibly TRBD1 on 6 matching bases. Germline CDR1 is SGHRS and CDR2 is YFSETQ. Trimming took off 0 bases at V and 1 base at J, with 13 bases between the two ends. The CDR3 loop spans 16 amino acids. CDR3 DNA sequence: TGCGCCAGCAGCTTGGGACAGGCGACTGTTAACTATGGCTACACCTTC. The encoded protein is CASSLGQATVNYGYTF.